The 6 T cell receptor beta chains below come from one sample, sequenced in a study of spatial heterogeneity in lung cancer. TCRdb re-derived calls from the 5' RACE reads in MiXCR, one entry per CDR3 protein. The data hold 2,500 to 3,500 distinct CDR3 sequences, with 25% to 30% observed a single time. Time point indicated: sample taken at primary tumor resection. Whole RNA from tumor, nontumor lung or frozen PBMC was sequenced unsorted. Specimen: PBMCs, collected at surgery. The receptor set was obtained from a female donor with early-stage non-small cell lung cancer.

This clonotype occurred a few times. The library was designed around alpha chains, so this beta chain is a stray read whose abundance carries little weight. The chain employs TRBV24-1 and TRBJ2-7; D perhaps matches TRBD1 (6 bases). CDR3 length: 15 residues. Trimming left V 5 bases short and J 0 bases short, with 13 bases between. Germline values: CDR1 KGHDR, CDR2 SFDVKD. The DNA for the CDR3 is TGTGCCACCAGTGGGTCCAGGGGAGACTCCTACGAGCAGTACGTC. Amino acids: CATSGSRGDSYEQYV.

This clonotype has only a few counts. This beta chain is an unintended read in a library built for alpha chains; its size means little. The rearrangement joins TRBV6-2 or TRBV6-3 to TRBJ2-3; D is ambiguous. The V end lost 0 bases, the J end lost 8 bases, and 9 bases lay between the germline ends. The CDR3 runs to 13 residues. The germline gives CDR1 MNHEY, CDR2 SVGEGT. CDR3 DNA: TGTGCCAGCAGTTACTCGAACCCGGGTACGCAGTATTTT. This codes for CASSYSNPGTQYF.

In regard to this clonotype: A library made for alpha chains picked up this beta chain off target, so its size means little. This chain links TRBV12-3 or TRBV12-4 with TRBJ2-2, with 9 bases aligning to TRBD1. Trimming took 5 bases from V and 4 from J; bases not matched to a gene: 5. The CDR3 has 15 amino acids. CDR3 sequence (DNA): TGTGCCAGCAGTACACAGGGGGCCCGCACCGGGGAGCTGTTTTTT. This encodes CASSTQGARTGELFF.

For this clonotype: Because this beta chain is a stray read in a library intended to capture alpha chains, its abundance should not be given much weight. V usage is TRBV5-1 and J usage is TRBJ2-1; 9 bases fit TRBD2. The V gene's germline CDR1 is SGHRS and CDR2 YFSETQ. V lost 5 bases and J lost 4; bases outside the gene matches: 7. The CDR3 spans 15 residues. Here the CDR3 reads CASRPLAGPYNEQFF. CDR3 nucleotide sequence: TGCGCCAGCAGACCTCTAGCGGGACCATACAATGAGCAGTTCTTC.

With respect to this clonotype: Because this beta chain is a stray read in a library intended to capture alpha chains, its abundance should not be given much weight. This chain uses TRBV5-5 with TRBJ2-1; TRBD2 agrees at 7 bases. V shed 2 bases, J shed 14 bases, and the junction held 10 bases outside the gene matches. Germline CDR1 is SGHKS and CDR2 is YYEKEE (reference sequence). The CDR3 totals 13 residues. CDR3 protein: CASSFRTEGREFF. The CDR3 nucleotides read TGTGCCAGCAGCTTCCGGACCGAAGGGAGGGAGTTCTTC.

A word on this clonotype: Being off target in a library aimed at alpha chains, this beta chain has a size of little meaning. The V and J genes are TRBV28 and TRBJ2-5, with D perhaps TRBD2 (6 bases). Germline V lookup: CDR1 MDHEN, CDR2 SYDVKM. CDR3 length: 13 amino acids. V lost 7 bases to trimming and J lost 5 bases, with 14 bases between them. CDR3 DNA: TGTGCCAGCACAGCGGGCGGTGTCGAGACCCAGTACTTC. Translation: CASTAGGVETQYF.